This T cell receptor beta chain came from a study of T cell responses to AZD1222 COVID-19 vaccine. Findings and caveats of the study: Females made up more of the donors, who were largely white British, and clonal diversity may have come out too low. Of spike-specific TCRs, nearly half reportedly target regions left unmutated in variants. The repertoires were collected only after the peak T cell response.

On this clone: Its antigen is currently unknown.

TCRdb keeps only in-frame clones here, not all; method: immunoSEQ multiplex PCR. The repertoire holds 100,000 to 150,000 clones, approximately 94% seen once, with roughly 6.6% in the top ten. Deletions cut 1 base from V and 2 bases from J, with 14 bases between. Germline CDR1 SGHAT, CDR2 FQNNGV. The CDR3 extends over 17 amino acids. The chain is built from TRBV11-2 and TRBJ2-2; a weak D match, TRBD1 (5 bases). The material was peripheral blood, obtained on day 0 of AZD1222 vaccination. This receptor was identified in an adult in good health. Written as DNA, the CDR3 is TGTGCCAGCAGCTTAGTTTCTGATGGGGCTAACACCGGGGAGCTGTTTTTT. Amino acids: CASSLVSDGANTGELFF. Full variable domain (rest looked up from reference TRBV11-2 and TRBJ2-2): EAGVAQSPRYKIIEKRQSVAFWCNPISGHATLYWYQQILGQGPKLLIQFQNNGVVDDSQLPKDRFSAERLKGVDSTLKIQPAKLEDSAVYLCASSLVSDGANTGELFFGEGSRLTVL.